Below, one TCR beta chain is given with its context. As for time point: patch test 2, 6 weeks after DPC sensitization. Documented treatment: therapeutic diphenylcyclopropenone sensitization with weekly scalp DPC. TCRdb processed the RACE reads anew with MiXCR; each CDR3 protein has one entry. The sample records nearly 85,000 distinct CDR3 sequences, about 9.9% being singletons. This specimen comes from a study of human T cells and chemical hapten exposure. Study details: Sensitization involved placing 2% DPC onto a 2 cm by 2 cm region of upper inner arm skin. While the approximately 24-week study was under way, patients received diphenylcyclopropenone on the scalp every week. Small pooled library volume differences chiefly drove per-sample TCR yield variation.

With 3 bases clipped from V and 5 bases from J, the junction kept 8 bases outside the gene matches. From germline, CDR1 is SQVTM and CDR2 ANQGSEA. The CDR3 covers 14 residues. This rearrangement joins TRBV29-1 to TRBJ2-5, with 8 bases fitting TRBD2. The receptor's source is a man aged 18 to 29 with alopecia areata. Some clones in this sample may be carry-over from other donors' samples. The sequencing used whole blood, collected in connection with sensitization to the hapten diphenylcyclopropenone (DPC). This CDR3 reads CSVDRSGGGETQYF. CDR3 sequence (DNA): TGCAGCGTTGATAGAAGCGGGGGAGGGGAGACCCAGTACTTC. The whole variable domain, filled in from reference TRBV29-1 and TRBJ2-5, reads SAVISQKPSRDICQRGTSLTIQCQVDSQVTMMFWYRQQPGQSLTLIATANQGSEATYESGFVIDKFPISRPNLTFSTLTVSNMSPEDSSIYLCSVDRSGGGETQYFGPGTRLLVL.